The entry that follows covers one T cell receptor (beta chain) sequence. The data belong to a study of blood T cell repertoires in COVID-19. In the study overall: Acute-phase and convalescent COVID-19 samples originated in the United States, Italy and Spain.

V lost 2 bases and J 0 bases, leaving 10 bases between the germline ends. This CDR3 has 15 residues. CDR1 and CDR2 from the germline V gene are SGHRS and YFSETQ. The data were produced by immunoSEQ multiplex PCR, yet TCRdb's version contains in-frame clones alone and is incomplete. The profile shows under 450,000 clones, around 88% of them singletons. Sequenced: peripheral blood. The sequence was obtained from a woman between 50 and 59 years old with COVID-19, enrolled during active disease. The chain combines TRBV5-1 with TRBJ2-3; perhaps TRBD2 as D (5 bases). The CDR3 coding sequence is TGCGCCAGCAGCTTTGGCGGGCGTAGCACAGATACGCAGTATTTT. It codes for CASSFGGRSTDTQYF.